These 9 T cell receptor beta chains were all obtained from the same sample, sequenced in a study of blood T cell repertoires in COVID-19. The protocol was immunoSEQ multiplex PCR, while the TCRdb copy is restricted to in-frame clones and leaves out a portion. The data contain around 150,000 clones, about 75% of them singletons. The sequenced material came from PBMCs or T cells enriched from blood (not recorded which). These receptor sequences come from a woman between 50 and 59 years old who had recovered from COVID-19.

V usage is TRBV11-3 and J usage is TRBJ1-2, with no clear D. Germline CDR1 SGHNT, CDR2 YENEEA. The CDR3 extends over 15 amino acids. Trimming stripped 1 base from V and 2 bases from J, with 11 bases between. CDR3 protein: CASSLALTENYGYTF. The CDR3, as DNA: TGTGCCAGCAGCTTAGCTCTAACAGAGAACTATGGCTACACCTTC.

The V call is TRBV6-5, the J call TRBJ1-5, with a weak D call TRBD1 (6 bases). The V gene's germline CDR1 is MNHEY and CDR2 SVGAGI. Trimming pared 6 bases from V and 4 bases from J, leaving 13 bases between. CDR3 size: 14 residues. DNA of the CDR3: TGTGCCAGCAGCCCCGACAGGCCAAATCAGCCCCAGCATTTT. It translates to CASSPDRPNQPQHF.

The CDR3 region is CASSLESGRGTEAFF. The CDR3 DNA is TGCGCCAGCAGCTTGGAATCAGGGCGGGGAACTGAAGCTTTCTTT. V usage is TRBV5-1 and J usage is TRBJ1-1, with D possibly TRBD1 on 5 matching bases. The CDR3 loop spans 15 amino acids. V shed 0 bases and J shed 5 bases, with 14 bases lying between them. Per germline, CDR1 SGHRS and CDR2 YFSETQ.

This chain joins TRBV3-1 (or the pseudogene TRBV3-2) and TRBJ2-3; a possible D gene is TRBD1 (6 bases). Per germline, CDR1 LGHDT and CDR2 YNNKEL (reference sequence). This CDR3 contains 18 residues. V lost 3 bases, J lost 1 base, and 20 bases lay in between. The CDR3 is CASSHGRSRDIRTDTQYF. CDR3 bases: TGTGCCAGCAGCCATGGTCGGAGTCGGGACATTCGCACAGATACGCAGTATTTT.

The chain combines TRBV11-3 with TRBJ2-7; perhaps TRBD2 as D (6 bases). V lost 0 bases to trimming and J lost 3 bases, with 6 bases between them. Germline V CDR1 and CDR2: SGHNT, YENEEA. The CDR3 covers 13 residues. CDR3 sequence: CASSLEGGYEQYF. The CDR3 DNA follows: TGTGCCAGCAGCTTAGAGGGAGGCTACGAGCAGTACTTC.

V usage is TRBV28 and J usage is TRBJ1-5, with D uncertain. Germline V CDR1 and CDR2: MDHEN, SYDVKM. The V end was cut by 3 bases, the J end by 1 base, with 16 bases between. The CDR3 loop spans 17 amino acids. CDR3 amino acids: CASSFVAGVGSNQPQHF. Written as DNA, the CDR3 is TGTGCCAGCAGTTTCGTCGCCGGGGTGGGGAGCAATCAGCCCCAGCATTTT.

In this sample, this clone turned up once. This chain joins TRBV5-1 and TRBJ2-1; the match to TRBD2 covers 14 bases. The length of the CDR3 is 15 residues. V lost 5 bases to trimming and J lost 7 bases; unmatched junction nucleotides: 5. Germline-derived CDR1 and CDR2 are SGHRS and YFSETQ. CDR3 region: CASRQTSGRANEQFF. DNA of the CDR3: TGCGCCAGCAGACAGACTAGCGGGAGGGCAAATGAGCAGTTCTTC.

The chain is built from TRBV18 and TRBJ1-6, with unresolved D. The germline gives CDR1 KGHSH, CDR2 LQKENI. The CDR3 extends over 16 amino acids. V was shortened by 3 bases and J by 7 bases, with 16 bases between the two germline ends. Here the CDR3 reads CASSPRTRETNSPLHF. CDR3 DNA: TGTGCCAGCTCACCTAGGACCCGGGAAACCAATTCACCCCTCCACTTT.

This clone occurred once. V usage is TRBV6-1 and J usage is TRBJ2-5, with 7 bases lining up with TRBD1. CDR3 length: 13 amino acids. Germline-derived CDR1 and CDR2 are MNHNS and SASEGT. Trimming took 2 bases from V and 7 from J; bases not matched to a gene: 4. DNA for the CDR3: TGTGCCAGCAGTGAACCGGGACAGAGGACCCAGTACTTC. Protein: CASSEPGQRTQYF.